This T cell receptor (beta chain) originates from a study of blood T cells in healthy people across ages. This clonotype was detected only a few times. Together with a sample-barcoded 5' primer, a J-beta primer mix was included in a second PCR lasting roughly 6 to 12 cycles. TCRdb re-derived calls from the 5' RACE reads in MiXCR, one entry per CDR3 protein. The sample holds about 1.5 million distinct CDR3 sequences, 42% seen once. This TCR derives from a woman under 30 in good health. The sample was blood.

The CDR3 DNA reads TGTGCCACCAGTGTTGGCTTGGAGCAGTTCTTC. Translated, it gives CATSVGLEQFF. The chain joins TRBV24-1 to TRBJ2-1, with D unclear. Germline V gene data show CDR1 as KGHDR and CDR2 as SFDVKD. CDR3 length equals 11 residues. V shed 5 bases and J shed 10 bases, with 8 bases lying between them.